The 21 T cell receptor beta chains given below trace back to one sample, sequenced in a study of metastatic and nonmetastatic thyroid tumors. Thyroid surgery was preceded by no treatment in any patient. TCRdb re-called clones via MiXCR from the PCR reads. The data hold 35,000 to 40,000 clones, with approximately 16% observed a single time. The specimen was tumor tissue. Every receptor here comes from a female donor with papillary thyroid cancer or a benign thyroid nodule (not recorded which). Some clones in this sample may be carry-over from other donors' samples.

In its sample, this clone was seen a few times. This chain joins TRBV6-4 and TRBJ1-5; D gene ambiguous. V was pared by 0 bases and J by 7 bases, with 22 bases between. The CDR3 consists of 18 residues. CDR1 and CDR2 from the germline V gene are MRHNA and SNTAGT. This CDR3 is CASSDSLLGRPSGQPQHF. The CDR3 DNA reads TGTGCCAGCAGTGACTCACTATTGGGCAGGCCCAGCGGACAGCCCCAGCATTTT.

This clone has more than one count but fewer than ten. The genes are TRBV28 and TRBJ2-7, with 12 positions matching TRBD1. Germline V gene data show CDR1 as MDHEN and CDR2 as SYDVKM. Trimming cost V 6 bases and J 7 bases; bases outside gene matches: 16. CDR3 length: 17 residues. The CDR3, as DNA: TGTGCCAGCAGACCCGGGACAGGGGGCGCCGAGGGCCCAGAGCAGTACTTC. Protein product: CASRPGTGGAEGPEQYF.

This clone was counted many times. This chain joins TRBV2 and TRBJ2-7; the D is unclear. Germline CDR1 reads SNHLY; CDR2 reads FYNNEI. This CDR3 is built from 15 residues. Trimming took 8 bases from V and 0 from J, leaving 17 bases between them. The CDR3 DNA sequence: TGTGCCAGCGATGATATAGCAAGCGACTCCTACGAGCAGTACTTC. Its protein is CASDDIASDSYEQYF.

This clone was found many times. A much more abundant neighbour one base away suggests this may be a read error. The V gene is TRBV5-1, the J gene TRBJ2-3; D might be TRBD1 (5 bases). Per the germline V gene, CDR1 is SGHRS and CDR2 is YFSETQ. There are 16 residues in the CDR3. The CDR3 sequence is CSSSLGSGQAADTQYF. The CDR3 DNA is TGCTCCAGCAGCTTGGGTTCAGGGCAGGCTGCAGATACGCAGTATTTT.

This clone was picked up many times. The V gene is TRBV19, the J gene TRBJ1-4, with D hard to call. Per germline, CDR1 LNHDA and CDR2 SQIVND (reference sequence). Trimming pared 5 bases from V and 0 bases from J, leaving 7 bases between. The CDR3 has 14 residues. The CDR3 here is CASSARATNEKLFF. In DNA form, the CDR3 reads TGTGCCAGTAGTGCGAGGGCAACTAATGAAAAACTGTTTTTT. The full variable domain, with the rest looked up from reference TRBV19 and TRBJ1-4, is DGGITQSPKYLFRKEGQNVTLSCEQNLNHDAMYWYRQDPGQGLRLIYYSQIVNDFQKGDIAEGYSVSREKKESFPLTVTSAQKNPTAFYLCASSARATNEKLFFGSGTQLSVL.

This clone was seen repeatedly, ten times or more. The rearrangement uses TRBV3-1 and TRBJ1-3, with TRBD1 identical over 7 bases. V shed 4 bases and J 4 bases; nucleotides not matched to a gene: 7. The CDR3 loop spans 15 amino acids. The germline gives CDR1 LGHDT, CDR2 YNNKEL (reference sequence). CDR3 sequence (DNA): TGTGCCAGCAGCCGCACAGGGGTGCAAGGAAACACCATATATTTT. It specifies CASSRTGVQGNTIYF.

This clone has a count of ten or more. CDR3 nucleotides: TGTGCCTGGAGACCAAACGGACAGGGTGAGACCCAGTACTTC. Protein: CAWRPNGQGETQYF. This rearrangement joins TRBV30 to TRBJ2-5, with TRBD1 matching 8 bases. Germline trimming cut 3 bases from V and 5 bases from J; bases unmatched to any gene: 8. Germline CDR1 is GTSNPN and CDR2 is SVGIG (reference sequence). The CDR3 runs 14 residues. The complete variable domain, with remaining parts taken from reference TRBV30 and TRBJ2-5, reads SQTIHQWPATLVQPVGSPLSLECTVEGTSNPNLYWYRQAAGRGLQLLFYSVGIGQISSEVPQNLSASRPQDRQFILSSKKLLLSDSGFYLCAWRPNGQGETQYFGPGTRLLVL.

The table lists this clone with many counts. The rearrangement joins TRBV30 to TRBJ2-4, with a possible D match to TRBD2 (6 bases). V gave up 3 bases and J gave up 3 bases, with 12 bases separating them. Germline V gene data show CDR1 as GTSNPN and CDR2 as SVGIG (reference sequence). CDR3 length: 14 residues. DNA of the CDR3: TGTGCCTGGAGATCGGGAGAGGGCAAAAACATTCAGTACTTC. Its translation is CAWRSGEGKNIQYF.

This clone appeared many times. This rearrangement joins TRBV7-8 to TRBJ2-1; 7 nucleotides align to TRBD2. There are 15 residues in the CDR3. Germline CDR1 reads SGHVS; CDR2 reads FQNEAQ. The J segment lost 9 bases and the V segment lost 0 bases, leaving 8 bases of the junction unmatched. The CDR3 reads CASSLAIGRAIEQFF. In DNA form, the CDR3 reads TGTGCCAGCAGCTTAGCGATTGGGAGGGCCATTGAGCAGTTCTTC.

This clone was counted only a few times. One end of the junction does not line up with germline, which may come from a read error. This chain uses TRBV20-1 with TRBJ1-6; D might be TRBD1 (5 bases). The germline V gene has CDR1 DFQATT and CDR2 SNEGSKA (reference sequence). The CDR3 has 15 residues. The CDR3 nucleotides read TGCGGTGCTAGACCCGGGACGTCCGATAAATCACCCCTCCACTTT. Translation: CGARPGTSDKSPLHF.

This clone was seen at least ten times. The rearrangement uses TRBV20-1 and TRBJ2-1, with 11 bases fitting TRBD2. V dropped 1 base and J dropped 6; count of bases not matched to a gene: 17. CDR3 length: 19 residues. Per germline, CDR1 DFQATT and CDR2 SNEGSKA (reference sequence). The CDR3 DNA follows: TGCAGTGCTAGAGGTCTGGGACTAGCGGCTCCCGGGCAGGGCAATGAGCAGTTCTTC. This translates into CSARGLGLAAPGQGNEQFF.

This clone was seen ten or more times. This chain uses TRBV20-1 with TRBJ2-3; D remains unclear. The ends were cut back, 3 bases at V and 1 base at J, with 5 bases in the middle. The CDR3 totals 12 residues. The germline CDR1 and CDR2 sequences are DFQATT and SNEGSKA (reference sequence). The CDR3 coding sequence is TGCAGTGCTAGGAGTGGCACAGATACGCAGTATTTT. As protein: CSARSGTDTQYF.

This clone came up a few times. The chain links TRBV24-1 to TRBJ2-5; 9 bases are shared with TRBD2. Per germline, CDR1 KGHDR and CDR2 SFDVKD. The CDR3 runs 15 residues. With 7 bases clipped from V and 4 bases from J, the junction kept 9 bases outside the gene matches. CDR3 bases: TGTGCCACCAGCGGGCCTAGCGGGATTATAGAGACCCAGTACTTC. This codes for CATSGPSGIIETQYF.

This clone was seen at least ten times. Other nucleotide sequences in the sample specify the same CDR3. V gene TRBV29-1 combines with J gene TRBJ2-1; TRBD2 might be the D (5 bases). Germline CDR1 and CDR2: SQVTM and ANQGSEA. Trimming removed 7 bases from V and 0 bases from J, with 13 bases in between. The CDR3 runs 14 residues. The CDR3 DNA follows: TGCAGCGCCGCGAGGGTAGTCTCCTACAATGAGCAGTTCTTC. Its protein is CSAARVVSYNEQFF.

This clone has at least ten counts. This chain links TRBV11-1 with TRBJ2-1; 9 positions match TRBD2. The V segment lost 5 bases and the J segment 8 bases; nucleotides outside the gene matches: 16. The germline V gene encodes CDR1 SGHAT and CDR2 FQDESV (reference sequence). This CDR3 comprises 17 residues. This CDR3 reads CASSPRRSGGLGDEQFF. The CDR3 nucleotides are TGTGCCAGCAGCCCCCGTCGTAGCGGGGGCCTAGGCGATGAGCAGTTCTTC.

Concerning this clone itself: The junction departs from the called germline gene at one end, perhaps through a read error. The chain couples TRBV4-2 to TRBJ2-6; D ambiguous. The V gene's germline CDR1 is LGHNA and CDR2 YNFKEQ. The CDR3 loop spans 16 amino acids. The CDR3 nucleotides read TGTGCCAGCAGCCAAGAGCTGAGCTCTGGGTCCAACGTCCTGACTTTC. Translated, it gives CASSQELSSGSNVLTF.

This clone was counted ten times or more. This sequence joins TRBV6-2 or TRBV6-3 and TRBJ2-7; possibly TRBD1 or TRBD2 for D (5 bases each). The V and J ends lost 5 bases and 0 bases respectively, with 14 bases between them. Germline V gene lookup returns CDR1 MNHEY and CDR2 SVGEGT. The CDR3 is 15 residues long. This CDR3 is CASSPPGTLSYEQYF. The CDR3, as DNA: TGTGCCAGCAGTCCCCCCGGGACCCTCTCCTACGAGCAGTACTTC.

The table lists this clone with a few counts. The chain joins TRBV12-3 or TRBV12-4 to TRBJ2-2; D gene unclear. V lost 0 bases, J lost 4 bases, and 9 bases lay in between. The CDR3 has 15 residues. CDR3 in amino acids: CASSLALEPTGELFF. The CDR3 nucleotides read TGTGCCAGCAGTTTAGCGCTCGAGCCCACCGGGGAGCTGTTTTTT.

This clone was recorded at least ten times. CDR3 in DNA: TGTGCCAGCAGTACTTCTCCGGGACTAGCGGGAGTGGAGACCCAGTACTTC. Translating it yields CASSTSPGLAGVETQYF. This chain uses TRBV12-3 or TRBV12-4 with TRBJ2-5; 14 bases map to TRBD2. V trimming: 5 bases; J trimming: 5 bases; junction bases outside the gene matches: 10. The CDR3 is 17 residues long.

Of note for this clone: This CDR3 fails to terminate in the conserved phenylalanine or tryptophan, so it likely reflects a read error. V gene TRBV29-1 combines with J gene TRBJ2-7, with 10 nucleotides matching TRBD1. J lost 6 bases, V lost 7 bases, and 9 bases had no gene match. CDR3 size: 13 residues. Germline V CDR1 and CDR2: SQVTM, ANQGSEA. CDR3 sequence: CSGGTWTGGEQYL. The CDR3 DNA reads TGCAGCGGTGGGACCTGGACAGGGGGCGAGCAGTACCTC.

The chain is built from TRBV7-2 and TRBJ2-5; unclear D gene. The V end was cut by 1 base, the J end by 5 bases, with 17 bases between. Germline loops: CDR1 SGHTA, CDR2 FQGNSA. The CDR3 is 16 residues long. The CDR3: CASSLGWSIVLETQYF. For the CDR3, the DNA is TGTGCCAGCAGCTTAGGGTGGAGTATTGTTCTGGAGACCCAGTACTTC.